This is a list of T cell receptor beta chains from one sample in a study of blood T cell repertoires in COVID-19. Clones were sequenced by immunoSEQ multiplex PCR, and TCRdb holds only the in-frame ones, with some missing. The sample contains over 200,000 clones, about nine tenths of which appear only once. Sequenced sample: peripheral blood. The receptors were sampled from a woman in her sixties or seventies with acute or convalescent COVID-19. Each CDR3 is given with its conserved first and last residue.

CDR3aa | len | j_gene | v_gene
CASRFGTGRQETQYF | 15 | TRBJ2-5 | TRBV7-2
CSVGAGIYGQYF | 12 | TRBJ2-7 | TRBV29-1
CASSLSGRNTEAFF | 14 | TRBJ1-1 | TRBV11-3
CASSGGHISSGANVLTF | 17 | TRBJ2-6 | TRBV7-6
CASSRDRAYEQYF | 13 | TRBJ2-7 | TRBV7-2
CAISREGHRGAFF | 13 | TRBJ1-1 | TRBV10-3
CASRRTSSSYNSPLHF | 16 | TRBJ1-6 | TRBV10-2
CSSSGNTEAFF | 11 | TRBJ1-1 | TRBV29-1
CATSDPSGGSYNEQFF | 16 | TRBJ2-1 | TRBV24-1
CASSPSRTHTYEQYF | 15 | TRBJ2-7 | TRBV6-2/TRBV6-3
CASDTGNYGYTF | 12 | TRBJ1-2 | TRBV12-3/TRBV12-4
CATSDFGSGELFF | 13 | TRBJ2-2 | TRBV24-1
CASSNTGRELGSYTF | 15 | TRBJ1-2 | TRBV21-1
CASSLVRLAGGETQYF | 16 | TRBJ2-5 | TRBV5-1
CASRSASRGNTIYF | 14 | TRBJ1-3 | TRBV6-5
CASRGTGSGYTF | 12 | TRBJ1-2 | TRBV28
CASSYTYSDTQYF | 13 | TRBJ2-3 | TRBV6-5
CAWSRGTHNYGYTF | 14 | TRBJ1-2 | TRBV30
CASSSGRLYGYTF | 13 | TRBJ1-2 | TRBV19
CASSLAGGNQPQHF | 14 | TRBJ1-5 | TRBV7-2
CASSQDRLRETQYF | 14 | TRBJ2-5 | TRBV14
CASSSSVLYNSPLHF | 15 | TRBJ1-6 | TRBV6-5
CASSSRGRASSTDTQYF | 17 | TRBJ2-3 | TRBV19
CASSLGLAGSALYNEQFF | 18 | TRBJ2-1 | TRBV6-2/TRBV6-3
CASSQALRGGYGYTF | 15 | TRBJ1-2 | TRBV4-3
CASGPTGLYGYTF | 13 | TRBJ1-2 | TRBV19
CASSQDRGSGNTIYF | 15 | TRBJ1-3 | TRBV4-3
CASRLSGRDGETQYF | 15 | TRBJ2-5 | TRBV4-2
CASSALGGSYNEQFF | 15 | TRBJ2-1 | TRBV18
CASSRRDRSSYEQYF | 15 | TRBJ2-7 | TRBV7-8
CATSTETYTDTQYF | 14 | TRBJ2-3 | TRBV24-1
CASSFSGQGARETQYF | 16 | TRBJ2-5 | TRBV5-1
CASSLRGGWGETQYF | 15 | TRBJ2-5 | TRBV4-3
CASSRLAGGPHGELFF | 16 | TRBJ2-2 | TRBV3-1/TRBV3-2
CASSLTPRVSYHEQYF | 16 | TRBJ2-7 | TRBV7-2
CASSPRGLAGPKNIQYF | 17 | TRBJ2-4 | TRBV4-2
CASSNQGTGSTEAFF | 15 | TRBJ1-1 | TRBV2
CAISAGGLAGVNTGELFF | 18 | TRBJ2-2 | TRBV10-3
CAWSEDRVKTQYF | 13 | TRBJ2-5 | TRBV30
CASSSPLSSYNSPLHF | 16 | TRBJ1-6 | TRBV6-2/TRBV6-3
CASSPGQNYGYTF | 13 | TRBJ1-2 | TRBV12-3/TRBV12-4
CASSIISSGYSYNEQFF | 17 | TRBJ2-1 | TRBV19
CASSGQVPGELFF | 13 | TRBJ2-2 | TRBV28
CASSPPAGNYEQYF | 14 | TRBJ2-7 | TRBV18
CARSLQVRANTEAFF | 15 | TRBJ1-1 | TRBV5-3